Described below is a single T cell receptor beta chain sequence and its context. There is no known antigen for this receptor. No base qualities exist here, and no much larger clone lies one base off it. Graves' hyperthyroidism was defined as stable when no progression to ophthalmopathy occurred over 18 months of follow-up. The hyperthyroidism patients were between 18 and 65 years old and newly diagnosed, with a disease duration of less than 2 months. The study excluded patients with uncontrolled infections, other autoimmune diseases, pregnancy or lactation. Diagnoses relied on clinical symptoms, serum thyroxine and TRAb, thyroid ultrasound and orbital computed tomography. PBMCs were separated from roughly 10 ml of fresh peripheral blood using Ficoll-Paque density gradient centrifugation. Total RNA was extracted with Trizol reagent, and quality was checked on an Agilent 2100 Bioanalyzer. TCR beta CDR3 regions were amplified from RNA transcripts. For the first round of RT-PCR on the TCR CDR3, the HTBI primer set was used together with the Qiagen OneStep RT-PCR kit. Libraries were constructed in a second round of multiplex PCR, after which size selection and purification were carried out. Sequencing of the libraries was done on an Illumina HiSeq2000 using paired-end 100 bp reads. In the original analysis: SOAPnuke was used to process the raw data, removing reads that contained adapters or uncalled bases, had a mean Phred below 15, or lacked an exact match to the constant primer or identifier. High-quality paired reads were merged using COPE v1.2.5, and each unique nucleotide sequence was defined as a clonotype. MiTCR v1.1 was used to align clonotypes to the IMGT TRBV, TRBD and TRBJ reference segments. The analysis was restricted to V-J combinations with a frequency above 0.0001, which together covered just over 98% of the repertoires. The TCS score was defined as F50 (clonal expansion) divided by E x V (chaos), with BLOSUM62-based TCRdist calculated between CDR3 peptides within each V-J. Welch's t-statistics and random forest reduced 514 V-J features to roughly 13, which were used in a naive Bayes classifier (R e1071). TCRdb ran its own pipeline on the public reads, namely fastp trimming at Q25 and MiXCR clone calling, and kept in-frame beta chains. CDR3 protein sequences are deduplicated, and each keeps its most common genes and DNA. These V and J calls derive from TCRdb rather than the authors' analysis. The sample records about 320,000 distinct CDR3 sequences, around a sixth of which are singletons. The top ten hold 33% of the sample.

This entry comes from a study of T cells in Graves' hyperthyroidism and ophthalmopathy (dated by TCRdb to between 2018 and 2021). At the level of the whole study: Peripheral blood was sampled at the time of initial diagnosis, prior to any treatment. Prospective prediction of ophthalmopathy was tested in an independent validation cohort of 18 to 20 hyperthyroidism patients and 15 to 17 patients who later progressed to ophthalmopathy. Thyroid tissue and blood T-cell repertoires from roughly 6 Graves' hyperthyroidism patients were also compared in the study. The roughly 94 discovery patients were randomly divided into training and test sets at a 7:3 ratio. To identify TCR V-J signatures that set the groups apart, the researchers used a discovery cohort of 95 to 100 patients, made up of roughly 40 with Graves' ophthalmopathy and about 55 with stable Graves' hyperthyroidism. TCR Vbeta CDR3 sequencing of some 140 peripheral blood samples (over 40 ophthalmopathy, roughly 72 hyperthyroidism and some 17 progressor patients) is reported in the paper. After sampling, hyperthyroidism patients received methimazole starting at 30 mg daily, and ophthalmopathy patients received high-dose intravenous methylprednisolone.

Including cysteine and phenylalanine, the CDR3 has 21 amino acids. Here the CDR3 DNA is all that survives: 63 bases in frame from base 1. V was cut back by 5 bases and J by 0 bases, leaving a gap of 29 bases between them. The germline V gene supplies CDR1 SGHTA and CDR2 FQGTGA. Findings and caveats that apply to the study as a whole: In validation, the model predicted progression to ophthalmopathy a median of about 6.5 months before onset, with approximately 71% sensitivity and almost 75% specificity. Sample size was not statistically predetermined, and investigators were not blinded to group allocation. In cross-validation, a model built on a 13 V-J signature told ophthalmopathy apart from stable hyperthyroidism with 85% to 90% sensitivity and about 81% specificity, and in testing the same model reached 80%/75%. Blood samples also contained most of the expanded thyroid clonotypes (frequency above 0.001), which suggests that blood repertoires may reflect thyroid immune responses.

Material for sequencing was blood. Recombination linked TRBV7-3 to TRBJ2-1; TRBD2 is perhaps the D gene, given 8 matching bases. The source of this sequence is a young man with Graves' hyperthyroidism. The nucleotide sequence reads TGTGCCAGCAGCAAACCAGGGGGGAAGCGGGAGTTAATTAGCTCCTACAATGAGCAGTTCTTC. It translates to CASSKPGGKRELISSYNEQFF.